The 9 T cell receptor beta chains listed next were all sequenced from one sample in a study of OX40 agonist ivuxolimab in advanced cancers. Assay used: immunoSEQ multiplex PCR; TCRdb lists only in-frame clones, some missing. This table holds 70,000 to 95,000 clones, approximately 91% found once. The material sequenced was CD4+ or CD8+ T cells sorted from blood, taken in a trial of the OX40 agonist ivuxolimab. The receptors stem from an adult with an advanced solid tumor such as melanoma, head and neck, liver or kidney cancer.

This chain uses TRBV7-6 with TRBJ2-7, with D possibly matching TRBD1 (6 bases). This CDR3 region has 14 residues. V was cut by 2 bases and J by 3 bases, with 11 bases left in between. Germline V gene lookup returns CDR1 SGHVS and CDR2 FNYEAQ. CDR3: CASSLNDRNYEQYF. DNA for the CDR3: TGTGCCAGCAGCTTAAATGACAGGAACTACGAGCAGTACTTC.

The genes are TRBV14 and TRBJ1-5; no reliable D call. The CDR3 length is 12 residues. The V gene lost 5 bases and the J gene lost 6 bases, with 8 bases spanning the gap. The germline CDR1 and CDR2 sequences are SGHDN and FVKESK. CDR3 coding DNA: TGTGCCAGCAGCGACTCCGGTCAGCCCCAGCATTTT. Protein product: CASSDSGQPQHF.

V and J are TRBV18 and TRBJ1-1; D is ambiguous. Trimming removed 3 bases at V and 0 bases at J, with 8 bases between. Germline V gives CDR1 KGHSH, CDR2 LQKENI. CDR3 length: 14 residues. CDR3 DNA sequence: TGTGCCAGCTCACCGACAAGGATGAACACTGAAGCTTTCTTT. It encodes CASSPTRMNTEAFF.

The chain links TRBV5-4 to TRBJ2-1; 7 positions agree with TRBD1. V lost 0 bases and J lost 0; bases outside the gene matches: 3. CDR1 is SGHNT, CDR2 YYREEE, per germline (reference sequence). The length of the CDR3 is 16 residues. For the CDR3, the DNA is TGTGCCAGCAGCTTGGGACAGGGCCTCTCCTACAATGAGCAGTTCTTC. Translating it yields CASSLGQGLSYNEQFF.

The CDR3 bases are TGCGCCAGCAGCTTGGACCCGGAATCCTACGAGCAGTACTTC. It is translated as CASSLDPESYEQYF. The gene calls are TRBV5-1 and TRBJ2-7; D not certain. The CDR3 covers 14 residues. The ends were cut back, 0 bases at V and 1 base at J, with 8 bases in the middle. CDR1 is SGHRS and CDR2 is YFSETQ in the germline V gene.

DNA of the CDR3: TGTGCCAGCAGCGATGGGGCAATCTCGGGAAACACCATATATTTT. Protein sequence: CASSDGAISGNTIYF. The J gene is TRBJ1-3, the V gene TRBV6-1, with D perhaps matching TRBD1 (5 bases). CDR1 is MNHNS and CDR2 is SASEGT in the germline V gene. This CDR3 has 15 residues. The V end was cut by 6 bases, the J end by 4 bases, with 16 bases between.

This clone was observed a few times. The chain couples TRBV30 to TRBJ1-2, with D perhaps TRBD1 (5 bases). This CDR3 region has 13 residues. Trimming took 1 base from V and 6 from J, leaving 12 bases between them. Germline CDR1 GTSNPN, CDR2 SVGIG (reference sequence). The CDR3 bases are TGTGCCTGGAGTGGCCCGGGGCCCGATGGCTACACCTTC. It translates to CAWSGPGPDGYTF.

V is TRBV23-1 and J is TRBJ2-1, with 12 bases aligning to TRBD1. TRBV23-1 is placed among ORFs of uncertain function. This CDR3 contains 14 residues. The V segment lost 0 bases and the J segment 12 bases; nucleotides outside the gene matches: 3. CDR3 DNA sequence: TGCGCCAGCAGTCAATCGGGACAGGGGGCGAGGCAGTTCTTC. Protein sequence: CASSQSGQGARQFF.

This clone occurred once. This specimen includes other DNA sequences encoding the same CDR3. V is TRBV16 and J is TRBJ2-7; TRBD1 agrees at 10 bases. The CDR3 loop spans 14 amino acids. CDR1 is KGHSY and CDR2 is FQNENV in the germline V gene. Unmatched junction bases numbered 9, after V lost 7 bases and J lost 6 bases. Here the CDR3 DNA reads TGTGCCAGCACCCCTGGTGGGACAGGGGCCGAGCAGTACTTC. Translated: CASTPGGTGAEQYF.